This T cell receptor beta chain was captured by sequencing in a study of blood T cell repertoires in COVID-19. About the study: Some COVID-19 samples were acute and others convalescent; all came from the United States, Italy and Spain. PBMCs, B-cell-depleted T cells, or T cells provided the cDNA or gDNA that made up the material.

In the source study's methods: From reference gene primer amplification, estimates of nucleated cell counts were derived. Generated by immunoSEQ multiplex PCR, the TCRdb table keeps only in-frame clones and is missing some. That table furnishes V, J and clone size, whereas the DNA furnished D and trimming. The sample lists approximately 100,000 clones, roughly 83% occurring once. The sequenced material came from peripheral blood. This TCR was sampled from a woman aged 55 to 70 with acute or convalescent COVID-19.

CDR3 amino acids: CASSLESRYGYTF. CDR3 sequence (DNA): TGTGCCAGTAGTCTGGAGTCCCGCTATGGCTACACCTTC. V usage is TRBV19 and J usage is TRBJ1-2, with no clear D. With 5 bases removed from V and 4 bases from J, the gap between germline ends came to 11 bases. Germline CDR1 is LNHDA and CDR2 is SQIVND (reference sequence). There are 13 residues in the CDR3.